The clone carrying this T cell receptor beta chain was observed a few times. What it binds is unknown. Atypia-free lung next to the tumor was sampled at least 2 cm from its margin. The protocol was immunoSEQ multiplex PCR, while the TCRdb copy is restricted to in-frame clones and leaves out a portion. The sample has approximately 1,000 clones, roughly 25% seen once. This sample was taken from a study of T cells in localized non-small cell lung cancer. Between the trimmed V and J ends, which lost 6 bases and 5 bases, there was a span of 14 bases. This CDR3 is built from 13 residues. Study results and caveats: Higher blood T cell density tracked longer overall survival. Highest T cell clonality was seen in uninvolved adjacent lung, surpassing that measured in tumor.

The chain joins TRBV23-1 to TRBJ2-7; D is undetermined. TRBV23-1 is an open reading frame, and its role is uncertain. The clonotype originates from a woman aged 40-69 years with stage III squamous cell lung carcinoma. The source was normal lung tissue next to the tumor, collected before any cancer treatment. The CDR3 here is CASSPLDLNEQYF. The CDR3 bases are TGCGCCAGCAGCCCCTTGGACCTGAACGAGCAGTACTTC.